What follows are 2 T cell receptor beta chains derived from one specimen sequenced in a study of glioma-infiltrating T cells after dendritic cell vaccination. Clones were read by immunoSEQ multiplex PCR, and TCRdb kept only the in-frame ones, dropping some. The sample holds about 67,000 clones, approximately 81% seen once. The input for sequencing was blood, taken before dendritic cell vaccination. The receptor source for this set is a human donor with glioblastoma.

The V gene is TRBV5-4, the J gene TRBJ2-5, with a weak D call TRBD2 (5 bases). CDR3 length equals 14 residues. Per the germline V gene, CDR1 is SGHNT and CDR2 is YYREEE (reference sequence). The V and J ends lost 1 base and 1 base respectively, with 8 bases between them. CDR3: CASSLLAGQETQYF. As DNA, the CDR3 is TGTGCCAGCAGCTTGCTGGCGGGCCAAGAGACCCAGTACTTC.

The V call is TRBV7-2, the J call TRBJ2-5; no definite D call. The CDR3 has 12 amino acids. V was pared by 4 bases and J by 4 bases, with 7 bases between. CDR1 and CDR2 from the germline V gene are SGHTA and FQGNSA. CDR3 DNA sequence: TGTGCCAGCAGCTCCCACGGAGAGACCCAGTACTTC. It codes for CASSSHGETQYF. Looking up the rest from reference TRBV7-2 and TRBJ2-5 gives the full variable domain: GAGVSQSPSNKVTEKGKDVELRCDPISGHTALYWYRQSLGQGLEFLIYFQGNSAPDKSGLPSDRFSAERTGGSVSTLTIQRTQQEDSAVYLCASSSHGETQYFGPGTRLLVL.